The clone carrying this T cell receptor (beta chain) occurred a few times. Its target is unknown. Individual TCR cDNA molecules each bore their own unique molecular identifier. One entry per CDR3 protein results from TCRdb running MiXCR on the 5' RACE reads. The table records 18,000 or so distinct CDR3 sequences, 5.5% to 6.5% of them present only once. Time point meaning: sample taken at primary tumor resection. 72 TRACERx patients with early, untreated non-small cell lung cancer donated samples. The germline V gene encodes CDR1 MNHNY and CDR2 SVGAGI (reference sequence). V was cut by 10 bases and J by 8 bases, with 24 bases left in between. The CDR3 is 15 residues long. The sample originates from a study of spatial heterogeneity in lung cancer. In the study overall: Averaged across combinations, each unique TCR and UMI pairing appeared more than ten times in raw reads, which were uncorrected. Study results and caveats: Intratumoral expanded alpha and beta TCR counts were found to track tumor mutation counts.

The sequences come from lung tumor tissue, collected at surgery. This sequence joins TRBV6-6 and TRBJ2-1; perhaps TRBD2 as D (5 bases). The sequence came from a female donor with early-stage non-small cell lung cancer. The CDR3 coding sequence is TGTGCCACGGACTTCCTGACGGTGGGTCGGCATGAGCAGTTCTTC. As protein: CATDFLTVGRHEQFF.